The rows below give T cell receptor beta chains drawn from one sample of a study of CD8 T cells in Susac syndrome. TCRdb itself ran the immunoSEQ multiplex PCR reads through MiXCR, one entry per CDR3 protein. The sample lists about 290,000 distinct CDR3 sequences; 70% to 90% were seen once. Sequenced: CD8+ T cells from PBMCs. All receptors derive from a human donor with multiple sclerosis. Both conserved end residues are part of each CDR3. The D gene is left open where the match is weak. Rows give clone size only sometimes, using once, few, many, or a class for an expanded clone.

clone size	V gene	D gene	J gene	CDR3 protein	CDR3 DNA
NA	TRBV12-3/TRBV12-4	NA	TRBJ1-1	CASSLDIPGITEAFF	TGTGCCAGCAGTTTAGACATTCCGGGGATCACTGAAGCTTTCTTT
NA	TRBV6-6	NA	TRBJ2-7	CASTGQTDPTYEQYF	TGTGCCAGTACAGGGCAGACAGACCCTACCTACGAGCAGTACTTC
few	TRBV4-2	NA	TRBJ2-5	CASSQHASGAETQYF	TGTGCCAGCAGCCAACACGCCTCCGGGGCAGAGACCCAGTACTTC
NA	TRBV27	NA	TRBJ2-7	CASAGYYEQYF	TGTGCCAGCGCGGGATACTACGAGCAGTACTTC
NA	TRBV19	NA	TRBJ2-1	CASSITPASRGEQFF	TGTGCCAGTAGTATAACCCCGGCTAGCAGAGGTGAGCAGTTCTTC
NA	TRBV15	NA	TRBJ2-7	CATSRPGEGYEQYF	TGTGCCACCAGCAGGCCAGGAGAGGGCTACGAGCAGTACTTC
NA	TRBV20-1	TRBD2	TRBJ2-5	CSARALAGPTWLRYQETQYF	TGCAGTGCTAGAGCACTAGCGGGCCCCACGTGGCTGCGCTACCAAGAGACCCAGTACTTC
NA	TRBV29-1	NA	TRBJ1-1	CSVTEETEAFF	TGCAGCGTGACGGAAGAGACTGAAGCTTTCTTT
NA	TRBV12-3/TRBV12-4	TRBD2	TRBJ2-1	CASSPPGLAGAYNEQFF	TGTGCCAGCAGTCCACCAGGACTAGCGGGAGCTTACAATGAGCAGTTCTTC
NA	TRBV6-4	TRBD2	TRBJ2-1	CASSEVAGYNEQFF	TGTGCCAGCAGTGAGGTAGCGGGGTACAATGAGCAGTTCTTC
NA	TRBV12-3/TRBV12-4	NA	TRBJ2-5	CASSSDLETQYF	TGTGCCAGCAGTTCGGACTTAGAGACCCAGTACTTC
NA	TRBV5-4	NA	TRBJ1-4	CTSSDGATNEKLFF	TGTACCAGCAGCGATGGTGCAACTAATGAAAAACTGTTTTTT
NA	TRBV6-2/TRBV6-3	TRBD2	TRBJ2-1	CASSLLAGYEQFF	TGTGCCAGCAGTTTGCTAGCGGGATATGAGCAGTTCTTC
NA	TRBV5-1	NA	TRBJ2-1	CASSPEPTSDWGEEQFF	TGCGCCAGCAGCCCGGAACCCACTAGTGACTGGGGGGAGGAGCAGTTCTTC
NA	TRBV2	NA	TRBJ2-1	CASSAGENSYNEQFF	TGTGCCAGCAGTGCGGGGGAAAACTCCTACAATGAGCAGTTCTTC
once	TRBV29-1	NA	TRBJ2-7	CSVENLARGCDAISHEQYF	TGCAGCGTTGAAAATCTGGCCAGGGGCTGCGACGCGATTTCCCACGAGCAGTACTTC
few	TRBV7-2	NA	TRBJ1-1	CASSLVSTNTEAFF	TGTGCCAGCAGCTTAGTCTCGACCAACACTGAAGCTTTCTTT
NA	TRBV4-3	TRBD2	TRBJ2-1	CASSPRRWTSGNINEQFF	TGCGCCAGCAGCCCGCGACGGTGGACTAGCGGGAACATCAATGAGCAGTTCTTC
NA	TRBV6-2/TRBV6-3	TRBD1	TRBJ2-7	CASSYALDPGQGVYEQYF	TGTGCCAGCAGTTATGCTTTAGACCCCGGACAGGGGGTTTACGAGCAGTACTTC
once	TRBV15	NA	TRBJ1-1	CATSILSRGNTEAFF	TGTGCCACCAGCATCCTATCGCGGGGGAACACTGAAGCTTTCTTT
NA	TRBV30	TRBD2	TRBJ2-3	CAWNSGRAGTDTQYF	TGTGCCTGGAATAGCGGGAGGGCGGGTACAGATACGCAGTATTTT
NA	TRBV28	NA	TRBJ2-3	CASSYPSDPNTQYF	TGTGCCAGCAGTTACCCTTCGGACCCCAATACGCAGTATTTT
once	TRBV27	TRBD1	TRBJ2-7	CASSWTGNTYEQYF	TGTGCCAGCAGTTGGACAGGGAATACCTACGAGCAGTACTTC
few	TRBV30	TRBD2	TRBJ2-7	CAWLRLAGNYEQYF	TGTGCCTGGCTTAGACTAGCGGGGAACTACGAGCAGTACTTC